The rows below give T cell receptor beta chains drawn from one sample of a study of shared clonotypes between healthy human individuals. Sequencing used immunoSEQ multiplex PCR; TCRdb keeps in-frame clones, though not all of them. The table includes some 2 million clones, approximately 94% detected once. Sequenced input: naive CD8+ T cells sorted from blood. These receptors all come from a man between 18 and 35 years old in good health. The CDR3 runs from the conserved cysteine through the conserved F or W. Fields, in order: D gene, V gene, clone size, J gene, CDR3 protein, CDR3 DNA. The D gene is left open where the match is weak. Size is stated for part of the rows, as once, few or many counts, or as a class when the clone is expanded.

>-|TRBV30|few|TRBJ1-1
CAWSDVPNSEAFF
TGTGCCTGGAGTGATGTCCCGAACAGTGAAGCTTTCTTT
>TRBD1|TRBV4-1|-|TRBJ2-7
CASSQEPSGTGLSYEQYF
TGCGCCAGCAGCCAGGAACCGTCCGGGACAGGGCTATCCTACGAGCAGTACTTC
>-|TRBV11-2|-|TRBJ1-1
CASSLVLNTEAFF
TGTGCCAGCAGCTTAGTGCTGAACACTGAAGCTTTCTTT
>-|TRBV21-1|once|TRBJ2-7
CASSNMGDSPTEQYF
TGTGCCAGCAGCAATATGGGGGACAGCCCTACTGAGCAGTACTTC
>-|TRBV30|-|TRBJ2-3
CAWTPLVTSTDTQYF
TGTGCCTGGACCCCTCTAGTTACTAGCACAGATACGCAGTATTTT
>TRBD2|TRBV19|-|TRBJ2-7
CASSLTSGESYEQYF
TGTGCCAGTAGCTTGACTAGCGGGGAGTCCTACGAGCAGTACTTC
>-|TRBV7-9|-|TRBJ2-5
CASSLAPRGETQYF
TGTGCCAGCAGCTTAGCCCCCAGGGGTGAGACCCAGTACTTC
>-|TRBV14|-|TRBJ2-1
CASSQGNMYNEQFF
TGTGCCAGCAGCCAAGGAAACATGTACAATGAGCAGTTCTTC
>-|TRBV11-2|-|TRBJ2-7
CASSSTRDISYEQYF
TGTGCCAGCAGCTCAACCCGGGACATCTCCTACGAGCAGTACTTC
>TRBD1|TRBV7-6|-|TRBJ1-6
CASSSGTGNNSPLHF
TGTGCCAGCAGCTCCGGGACAGGGAATAATTCACCCCTCCACTTT
>-|TRBV28|-|TRBJ2-2
CASSQPGRIYTGELFF
TGTGCCAGCAGTCAGCCGGGACGAATTTACACCGGGGAGCTGTTTTTT
>-|TRBV7-8|-|TRBJ1-2
CASSLGSYSLAYGYTF
TGTGCCAGCAGCTTAGGTTCCTACAGCCTAGCCTATGGCTACACCTTC
>TRBD2|TRBV6-6|-|TRBJ2-7
CASSLAGGSYEQYF
TGTGCCAGCAGTTTGGCGGGAGGTTCCTACGAGCAGTACTTC
>TRBD1|TRBV15|once|TRBJ2-2
CATSRDLTGGFSGELFF
TGTGCCACCAGCAGAGATCTGACAGGGGGCTTTAGCGGGGAGCTGTTTTTT
>TRBD2|TRBV27|-|TRBJ2-1
CASGPTSAISNEQFF
TGTGCCAGCGGCCCGACTAGCGCGATATCCAATGAGCAGTTCTTC
>-|TRBV11-2|-|TRBJ1-3
CASSSKFSGNTIYF
TGTGCCAGCAGCTCCAAATTCTCTGGAAACACCATATATTTT
>-|TRBV7-9|-|TRBJ1-5
CASSRTAGRNQPQHF
TGTGCCAGCAGCCGGACGGCCGGTCGTAATCAGCCCCAGCATTTT
>TRBD1|TRBV5-1|-|TRBJ2-3
CASSSDRVGVSTDTQYF
TGCGCCAGCAGCTCGGACAGGGTGGGGGTTAGCACAGATACGCAGTATTTT
>-|TRBV6-5|-|TRBJ1-2
CASSSRGGSYGYTF
TGTGCCAGCAGTAGCCGGGGCGGGAGCTATGGCTACACCTTC
>TRBD1|TRBV5-1|-|TRBJ2-7
CASSTASGTAREQYF
TGCGCCAGCAGCACCGCGTCAGGGACAGCGAGGGAGCAGTACTTC
>-|TRBV4-1|-|TRBJ2-5
CASSHPAAETQYF
TGCGCCAGCAGCCATCCCGCAGCGGAGACCCAGTACTTC
>-|TRBV7-9|-|TRBJ2-7
CASSFSESYEQYF
TGTGCCAGCAGCTTCTCGGAGTCCTACGAGCAGTACTTC
>-|TRBV9|-|TRBJ2-5
CASSVGSAQETQYF
TGTGCCAGCAGCGTCGGTAGCGCCCAAGAGACCCAGTACTTC
>-|TRBV10-2|-|TRBJ2-7
CASSEGGSYEQYF
TGCGCCAGCAGTGAAGGTGGGTCCTACGAGCAGTACTTC
>TRBD2|TRBV27|-|TRBJ2-3
CASSLRESGGLDTQYF
TGTGCCAGCAGTTTACGAGAGAGCGGGGGACTGGATACGCAGTATTTT
>TRBD1|TRBV4-3|-|TRBJ2-7
CASSQDLAGTGDNEQYF
TGCGCCAGCAGCCAAGATTTGGCCGGGACAGGGGACAACGAGCAGTACTTC